This T cell receptor beta chain came from a study of cytomegalovirus exposure and HLA in healthy donors. Whole-study findings and limits: Judged likely to be a sequencing artifact was a cluster of highly shared sequence variants. Earlier analysis found most TCR beta V segments productive about 87% or about 30% of the time.

The CDR3 is 13 residues long. Germline V gene lookup returns CDR1 GTSNPN and CDR2 SVGIG (reference sequence). Trimming shortened V by 3 bases and J by 4 bases, and 10 bases separated the two germline ends. Researchers ran the PCR with 60 Vbeta and 13 Jbeta primers. Data came from immunoSEQ multiplex PCR; TCRdb stores just in-frame clones and leaves some out. The sample holds roughly 190,000 clones, around 83% seen once. Remarks on this clone: The antigen remains undetermined.

Input material: PBMCs. The receptor comes from a woman in her 50s in good health and CMV-seropositive. The chain links TRBV30 to TRBJ1-3; D is unclear. CDR3 in amino acids: CAWSLQRGNTIYF. The CDR3 DNA sequence: TGTGCCTGGAGCCTCCAGCGCGGAAACACCATATATTTT.